What follows are 13 T cell receptor beta chains derived from one specimen sequenced in a study of T cells in pancreatic ductal adenocarcinoma. Selected pancreatic ductal adenocarcinoma patients had undergone surgery without neoadjuvant therapy. The repertoire was sequenced with immunoSEQ multiplex PCR; TCRdb's copy has only in-frame clones and lacks some. This sample has about 12,000 clones, with just over 85% found just once. The sample consisted of PBMCs. These receptor sequences come from a human donor with pancreatic ductal adenocarcinoma.

This chain's CDR3 is CASIRGNNQPQHF. CDR3 in DNA: TGTGCCAGCATTCGAGGAAATAATCAGCCCCAGCATTTT. V usage is TRBV28 and J usage is TRBJ1-5; unclear D gene. V lost 7 bases and J 4 bases, leaving 11 bases between the germline ends. CDR3 length: 13 amino acids. Per the germline V gene, CDR1 is MDHEN and CDR2 is SYDVKM.

This clone was found a few times. This chain uses TRBV27 with TRBJ1-1, with D possibly TRBD1 on 6 matching bases. The CDR3 covers 12 residues. CDR1 is MNHEY and CDR2 is SMNVEV in the germline V gene (reference sequence). V lost 2 bases and J lost 8, with 9 bases in between. The CDR3 region is CASSLGGREAFF. In DNA, the CDR3 is TGTGCCAGCAGTTTAGGGGGCCGCGAAGCTTTCTTT.

This clone was picked up one time. The rearrangement links TRBV28 to TRBJ2-5, with a possible D match to TRBD1 (6 bases). The germline V gene has CDR1 MDHEN and CDR2 SYDVKM. The V and J ends lost 5 bases and 1 base respectively, with 17 bases between them. CDR3 size: 16 residues. Here the CDR3 reads CASSAAGTQRQETQYF. The CDR3 nucleotides are TGTGCCAGCAGTGCCGCCGGGACACAACGCCAAGAGACCCAGTACTTC.

The CDR3 DNA reads as TGTGCCAGCAGTGACTTAGGACTAGCGGGAGAGGGAGGCACAGATACGCAGTATTTT. Translated: CASSDLGLAGEGGTDTQYF. The chain carries TRBV6-4 and TRBJ2-3; 13 positions agree with TRBD2. The CDR3 runs 19 residues. Germline CDR1 MRHNA, CDR2 SNTAGT. The junction had 8 bases not matched to a gene; V was cut back by 1 base and J by 1 base.

The V call is TRBV4-2, the J call TRBJ2-7; TRBD1 matches 7 bases. The CDR3 is 13 amino acids. V shed 5 bases and J 6 bases; nucleotides not matched to a gene: 7. Germline V gene sequence: CDR1 LGHNA, CDR2 YNFKEQ. The CDR3 spells CASSLDGTVEQYF. The CDR3 region has the DNA TGTGCCAGCAGCTTGGACGGGACAGTCGAGCAGTACTTC.

This chain links TRBV9 with TRBJ2-3; no clear D gene. The ends were cut back, 3 bases at V and 14 bases at J, with 16 bases in the middle. The CDR3 consists of 12 residues. Germline V lookup: CDR1 SGDLS, CDR2 YYNGEE. CDR3 DNA sequence: TGTGCCAGCAGCGCCGACCAAGGCCCCTCGTATTTT. Translated, it gives CASSADQGPSYF.

The chain is built from TRBV15 and TRBJ1-3, with TRBD1 as a possible D gene (6 bases). V was clipped by 4 bases and J by 3 bases, with 13 bases between them. The CDR3 is 15 residues long. CDR1 is LNHNV, CDR2 YYDKDF, per germline (reference sequence). The CDR3: CATSIGGQSGNTIYF. The CDR3 bases are TGTGCCACCAGCATAGGGGGGCAGAGTGGAAACACCATATATTTT.

The chain recombines TRBV6-5 with TRBJ2-3; D gene unclear. The germline V gene encodes CDR1 MNHEY and CDR2 SVGAGI. This CDR3 contains 14 residues. V was trimmed by 0 bases and J by 11 bases, leaving 15 bases between them. CDR3 protein: CASSYSRTASVQYF. Here the CDR3 DNA reads TGTGCCAGCAGTTACTCGAGAACAGCGTCAGTGCAGTATTTT.

The chain combines TRBV7-8 with TRBJ2-1; 7 nucleotides agree with TRBD1. The CDR3 covers 12 residues. Germline V CDR1 and CDR2: SGHVS, FQNEAQ. V trimming: 11 bases; J trimming: 3 bases; junction bases outside the gene matches: 4. This chain's CDR3 is CAVRQGYNEQFF. The CDR3 nucleotides are TGTGCCGTCAGACAGGGCTACAATGAGCAGTTCTTC.

The chain is built from TRBV27 and TRBJ2-3; D is uncertain. V was pared by 2 bases and J by 4 bases, with 13 bases between. Germline CDR1 reads MNHEY; CDR2 reads SMNVEV (reference sequence). This CDR3 has 15 residues. The CDR3 here is CASSLSGDGADTQYF. The CDR3 nucleotides are TGTGCCAGCAGTTTAAGTGGGGATGGCGCAGATACGCAGTATTTT.

The rearrangement uses TRBV6-5 and TRBJ2-2; maybe TRBD2 (5 bases). The CDR3 consists of 16 residues. V lost 2 bases, J lost 4 bases, and 14 bases lay in between. The germline V gene encodes CDR1 MNHEY and CDR2 SVGAGI. CDR3 nucleotides: TGTGCCAGCAGTTACCCGAGGGTGGGGAGCACCGGGGAGCTGTTTTTT. The encoded protein is CASSYPRVGSTGELFF.

This clone has just a few counts. The chain uses TRBV27 and TRBJ1-2; no clear D. The CDR3 totals 15 residues. Trimming took off 0 bases at V and 4 bases at J, with 12 bases between the two ends. Germline values: CDR1 MNHEY, CDR2 SMNVEV (reference sequence). CDR3 nucleotides: TGTGCCAGCAGTTTATCGGTGGTAGGGAGCTATGGCTACACCTTC. Translating it yields CASSLSVVGSYGYTF.

The CDR3 region has the DNA TGCAGCGCCCCGGCGGGGGAGACCCAGTACTTC. This sequence encodes CSAPAGETQYF. The chain has TRBV29-1 and TRBJ2-5, with D perhaps TRBD2 (6 bases). The CDR3 totals 11 residues. V was trimmed by 7 bases and J by 5 bases, leaving 11 bases between them. CDR1 is SQVTM, CDR2 ANQGSEA, per germline.